Shown below are 30 T cell receptor beta chains from a single sample sequenced in a study of shared clonotypes between healthy human individuals. Assay: immunoSEQ multiplex PCR; the TCRdb copy retains only in-frame clones and omits some. The sample has approximately 1.5 million clones, nearly 99% seen once. The sequenced material came from naive CD4+ T cells sorted from blood. Stated subset: CD45RA+ positively selected. These receptors came from a man younger than 45 in good health.

The J gene is TRBJ2-7, the V gene TRBV18; D not resolved. Trimming removed 6 bases from V and 5 bases from J, with 17 bases in between. Germline V gene data show CDR1 as KGHSH and CDR2 as LQKENI. The CDR3 is 14 residues long. The CDR3 sequence: CASSPEVVSHEQYF. The CDR3 DNA follows: TGTGCCAGCTCCCCCGAGGTAGTTTCCCACGAGCAGTACTTC.

The chain links TRBV18 to TRBJ2-1, with 7 bases fitting TRBD1. There are 17 residues in the CDR3. V dropped 5 bases and J dropped 4; count of bases not matched to a gene: 14. Germline CDR1 reads KGHSH; CDR2 reads LQKENI. CDR3 sequence (DNA): TGTGCCAGCTCAGCACGTTTGACGGGACAGTATTACAATGAGCAGTTCTTC. Its translation: CASSARLTGQYYNEQFF. The full variable domain, with the rest looked up from reference TRBV18 and TRBJ2-1, is NAGVMQNPRHLVRRRGQEARLRCSPMKGHSHVYWYRQLPEEGLKFMVYLQKENIIDESGMPKERFSAEFPKEGPSILRIQQVVRGDSAAYFCASSARLTGQYYNEQFFGPGTRLTVL.

The V and J genes are TRBV7-2 and TRBJ2-7, with D hard to call. Germline loops: CDR1 SGHTA, CDR2 FQGNSA. V was shortened by 2 bases and J by 1 base, with 9 bases between the two germline ends. This CDR3 has 14 amino acids. The DNA of the CDR3 is TGTGCCAGCAGCTTATTTAGTAGGTCCTACGAGCAGTACTTC. Translating gives CASSLFSRSYEQYF. The full variable domain, its missing parts supplied by reference TRBV7-2 and TRBJ2-7, is GAGVSQSPSNKVTEKGKDVELRCDPISGHTALYWYRQSLGQGLEFLIYFQGNSAPDKSGLPSDRFSAERTGGSVSTLTIQRTQQEDSAVYLCASSLFSRSYEQYFGPGTRLTVT.

Remarks on this clone: The sample contains more than one DNA sequence encoding this CDR3. The chain is built from TRBV5-5 and TRBJ2-5, with no clear D. Deletions cut 0 bases from V and 1 base from J, with 4 bases between. The germline V gene has CDR1 SGHKS and CDR2 YYEKEE (reference sequence). The CDR3 loop spans 13 amino acids. DNA for the CDR3: TGTGCCAGCAGCTTGGGAGGCCAAGAGACCCAGTACTTC. Translated, it gives CASSLGGQETQYF.

V usage is TRBV2 and J usage is TRBJ2-3; TRBD1 matches at 8 bases. CDR3 length: 15 residues. CDR1 and CDR2 from the germline V gene are SNHLY and FYNNEI. J was trimmed by 0 bases and V by 3 bases; bases with no gene match: 2. The CDR3 nucleotides are TGTGCCAGCAGTGAGGACAGGGACAGCACAGATACGCAGTATTTT. Protein: CASSEDRDSTDTQYF.

V and J are TRBV28 and TRBJ2-6, with D possibly TRBD1 on 6 matching bases. The CDR3 has 16 amino acids. Trimming took off 5 bases at V and 3 bases at J, with 14 bases between the two ends. The germline CDR1 and CDR2 sequences are MDHEN and SYDVKM. CDR3 protein: CASSPIRGGGANVLTF. In nucleotides, the CDR3 is TGTGCCAGCAGTCCCATCAGGGGCGGTGGGGCCAACGTCCTGACTTTC.

The chain recombines TRBV7-9 with TRBJ1-4, with TRBD1 matching over 9 bases. The J segment lost 8 bases and the V segment lost 5 bases, leaving 12 bases of the junction unmatched. The V gene's germline CDR1 is SEHNR and CDR2 FQNEAQ (reference sequence). This CDR3 contains 16 residues. This chain's CDR3 is CASSEPGQGRSEKLFF. The CDR3 DNA reads TGTGCCAGCAGCGAACCGGGACAGGGTCGGAGCGAAAAACTGTTTTTT.

This clone was picked up one time. This chain uses TRBV30 with TRBJ2-5; D possibly matches TRBD1 or TRBD2 (5 bases each). Germline CDR1 is GTSNPN and CDR2 is SVGIG (reference sequence). Trimming removed 4 bases from V and 5 bases from J, with 11 bases in between. This CDR3 region has 12 residues. As DNA, the CDR3 is TGTGCCTGGACGGGACGTTATGAGACCCAGTACTTC. It codes for CAWTGRYETQYF.

This clone was picked up one time. The chain carries TRBV5-4 and TRBJ2-4, with 8 bases lining up with TRBD1. V was clipped by 0 bases and J by 8 bases; unmatched bases: 7. The germline V gene has CDR1 SGHNT and CDR2 YYREEE (reference sequence). This CDR3 has 15 amino acids. CDR3 region: CASSLDAGGADIQYF. DNA for the CDR3: TGTGCCAGCAGCTTGGATGCAGGGGGCGCGGACATTCAGTACTTC.

This sequence joins TRBV19 and TRBJ1-5; maybe TRBD1 (6 bases). Between the trimmed V and J ends, which lost 2 bases and 2 bases, there was a span of 13 bases. CDR1 LNHDA and CDR2 SQIVND come from the germline V gene (reference sequence). The CDR3 extends over 16 amino acids. The CDR3 coding sequence is TGTGCCAGTAGTATATCGGGGGCCGCGGGCAATCAGCCCCAGCATTTT. Translation: CASSISGAAGNQPQHF.

The chain couples TRBV30 to TRBJ2-7; 8 nucleotides align to TRBD1. This CDR3 contains 13 residues. The germline gives CDR1 GTSNPN, CDR2 SVGIG (reference sequence). V shed 5 bases, J shed 3 bases, and the junction held 6 bases outside the gene matches. In nucleotides, the CDR3 is TGTGCCTGGTCCTTACAGGGGGTCTACGAGCAGTACTTC. Amino acids: CAWSLQGVYEQYF.

This clone came up once. The chain couples TRBV6-1 to TRBJ2-7; either TRBD1 or TRBD2 may supply D (5 bases each). The ends were cut back, 7 bases at V and 4 bases at J, with 14 bases in the middle. Germline lookup yields CDR1 MNHNS and CDR2 SASEGT. There are 13 residues in the CDR3. The CDR3 DNA sequence: TGTGCCAGCATGAGGGGCAAAGGGTACGAGCAGTACTTC. Translation: CASMRGKGYEQYF.

As for this clone: Within the sample, other DNA sequences also encode this same CDR3. This chain connects TRBV29-1 to TRBJ2-3; 9 positions match TRBD2. V lost 8 bases to trimming and J lost 3 bases; unmatched junction nucleotides: 3. The CDR3 sequence is 12 residues long. Germline V CDR1 and CDR2: SQVTM, ANQGSEA. This CDR3 reads CSKTSGTDTQYF. The DNA for the CDR3 is TGCAGCAAGACTAGCGGAACAGATACGCAGTATTTT.

The chain has TRBV2 and TRBJ1-1; 8 bases agree with TRBD1. This CDR3 comprises 11 residues. V gave up 7 bases and J gave up 8 bases; unmatched junction bases: 3. Germline V CDR1 and CDR2: SNHLY, FYNNEI. The CDR3, as DNA: TGTGCCAGCAACCGGGACAGGGAAGCTTTCTTT. Translating gives CASNRDREAFF. The variable domain in full, with the rest retrieved from reference TRBV2 and TRBJ1-1, is EPEVTQTPSHQVTQMGQEVILRCVPISNHLYFYWYRQILGQKVEFLVSFYNNEISEKSEIFDDQFSVERPDGSNFTLKIRSTKLEDSAMYFCASNRDREAFFGQGTRLTVV.

The chain carries TRBV28 and TRBJ2-5, with 7 bases aligning to TRBD1. Germline V gene data show CDR1 as MDHEN and CDR2 as SYDVKM. The CDR3 contains 15 residues. The ends lost 8 bases at V and 2 bases at J; junction bases unmatched: 11. CDR3 loop: CASGRTGIGQETQYF. The CDR3 DNA reads TGTGCCAGCGGAAGGACAGGAATAGGACAAGAGACCCAGTACTTC.

This clone was counted a single time. V gene TRBV5-4 combines with J gene TRBJ2-3; D is ambiguous. This CDR3 region has 12 residues. The germline V gene encodes CDR1 SGHNT and CDR2 YYREEE (reference sequence). V was shortened by 0 bases and J by 7 bases, with 6 bases between the two germline ends. This CDR3 reads CASSLDPHTQYF. The CDR3 DNA sequence: TGTGCCAGCAGCTTGGACCCCCATACGCAGTATTTT.

The chain links TRBV18 to TRBJ2-7; TRBD2 is a possible D gene (6 bases). Trimming pared 3 bases from V and 3 bases from J, leaving 15 bases between. Germline lookup yields CDR1 KGHSH and CDR2 LQKENI. The CDR3 covers 15 residues. CDR3 sequence (DNA): TGTGCCAGCTCACCCCTTAGCGGATCTTACTACGAGCAGTACTTC. This encodes CASSPLSGSYYEQYF.

The rearrangement uses TRBV28 and TRBJ2-1, with D maybe TRBD2 (5 bases). Germline V gene data show CDR1 as MDHEN and CDR2 as SYDVKM. V lost 6 bases to trimming and J lost 0 bases, with 12 bases between them. The CDR3 length is 15 residues. The CDR3 spells CASRLPGSSYNEQFF. The CDR3 coding sequence is TGTGCCAGCAGGCTCCCGGGGAGCTCCTACAATGAGCAGTTCTTC.

The chain combines TRBV9 with TRBJ2-5; D might be TRBD1 or TRBD2, each matching 5 bases. The germline V gene encodes CDR1 SGDLS and CDR2 YYNGEE. The V and J ends lost 0 bases and 5 bases respectively, with 17 bases between them. This CDR3 has 16 residues. CDR3 DNA: TGTGCCAGCAGCGTAGGGGGACGACTCGTACGGGAGACCCAGTACTTC. Its protein is CASSVGGRLVRETQYF.

With regard to this clone: Other nucleotide sequences in the sample specify the same CDR3. This chain joins TRBV11-2 and TRBJ2-7, with D maybe TRBD2 (6 bases). Germline V gene sequence: CDR1 SGHAT, CDR2 FQNNGV. V was pared by 0 bases and J by 4 bases, with 7 bases between. The CDR3 consists of 13 residues. The CDR3 reads CASSLDRGYEQYF. DNA for the CDR3: TGTGCCAGCAGCTTAGATCGGGGGTACGAGCAGTACTTC.

This rearrangement joins TRBV18 to TRBJ2-7; 7 bases are a match to TRBD2. Trimming cost V 1 base and J 0 bases; bases outside gene matches: 9. In germline, CDR1 is KGHSH, CDR2 LQKENI. CDR3 length: 17 residues. The DNA of the CDR3 is TGTGCCAGCTCACCACTCCGAACTAGCGCGGTCTCCTACGAGCAGTACTTC. Protein: CASSPLRTSAVSYEQYF. The variable domain in full, completed from reference TRBV18 and TRBJ2-7, reads NAGVMQNPRHLVRRRGQEARLRCSPMKGHSHVYWYRQLPEEGLKFMVYLQKENIIDESGMPKERFSAEFPKEGPSILRIQQVVRGDSAAYFCASSPLRTSAVSYEQYFGPGTRLTVT.

This clone was picked up one time. This chain links TRBV10-3 with TRBJ2-7; D is possibly TRBD2 (6 bases). The length of the CDR3 is 16 residues. The germline V gene encodes CDR1 ENHRY and CDR2 SYGVKD. Trimming removed 5 bases from V and 2 bases from J, with 19 bases in between. Here the CDR3 reads CAISRAFSGTTYEQYF. CDR3 DNA: TGTGCCATCAGTCGAGCTTTTAGCGGTACTACCTACGAGCAGTACTTC.

This clone appeared a single time. V is TRBV28 and J is TRBJ2-1; D might be TRBD1 or TRBD2, each matching 6 bases. This CDR3 comprises 11 residues. Trimming stripped 9 bases from V and 15 bases from J, with 18 bases between. CDR1 is MDHEN and CDR2 is SYDVKM in the germline V gene. The CDR3 sequence is CASRGTLGTFF. The CDR3, as DNA: TGTGCCAGTCGGGGGACACTCGGCACGTTCTTC.

The chain has TRBV29-1 and TRBJ1-1; TRBD1 is a possible D gene (5 bases). Trimming removed 6 bases from V and 10 bases from J, with 12 bases in between. The CDR3 consists of 10 residues. Germline V lookup: CDR1 SQVTM, CDR2 ANQGSEA. CDR3 in DNA: TGCAGCGTGGAGGGACGAGGAGCTTTCTTT. Amino acids: CSVEGRGAFF.

This chain links TRBV18 with TRBJ1-2; no definite D call. CDR1 is KGHSH, CDR2 LQKENI, per germline. Trimming removed 4 bases at V and 6 bases at J, with 21 bases between. CDR3 length: 16 residues. The CDR3, as DNA: TGTGCCAGCTCACTCAGACTGGGCCGAGGGTCGAATGGCTACACCTTC. This encodes CASSLRLGRGSNGYTF. The full variable domain, its missing parts supplied by reference TRBV18 and TRBJ1-2, is NAGVMQNPRHLVRRRGQEARLRCSPMKGHSHVYWYRQLPEEGLKFMVYLQKENIIDESGMPKERFSAEFPKEGPSILRIQQVVRGDSAAYFCASSLRLGRGSNGYTFGSGTRLTVV.

The V and J genes are TRBV5-1 and TRBJ2-7, with TRBD2 matching 8 bases. This CDR3 region has 14 residues. Germline trimming cut 2 bases from V and 3 bases from J; bases unmatched to any gene: 4. Germline V gene data show CDR1 as SGHRS and CDR2 as YFSETQ. Written as DNA, the CDR3 is TGCGCCAGCAGCTTTACTAGCGGCCACTACGAGCAGTACTTC. It specifies CASSFTSGHYEQYF.

The chain links TRBV18 to TRBJ1-4; D possibly corresponds to TRBD1 (5 bases). CDR1 and CDR2 (germline): KGHSH, LQKENI. The CDR3 extends over 16 amino acids. V lost 3 bases and J 5 bases, leaving 16 bases between the germline ends. DNA for the CDR3: TGTGCCAGCTCACCTGGAGGAGGCCAGGGAAATGAAAAACTGTTTTTT. Its protein is CASSPGGGQGNEKLFF.

V usage is TRBV7-2 and J usage is TRBJ1-1; possibly TRBD1 for D (5 bases). V shed 5 bases and J shed 5 bases, with 27 bases lying between them. The CDR3 is 18 amino acids. CDR1 is SGHTA and CDR2 is FQGNSA in the germline V gene. CDR3 protein: CASSPHLGMGVRWTEAFF. In nucleotides, the CDR3 is TGTGCCAGCAGCCCTCACTTAGGGATGGGGGTTCGGTGGACTGAAGCTTTCTTT.

The rearrangement uses TRBV27 and TRBJ1-4, with 7 bases identical to TRBD1. Germline V gene lookup returns CDR1 MNHEY and CDR2 SMNVEV (reference sequence). The J segment lost 5 bases and the V segment lost 1 base, leaving 13 bases of the junction unmatched. The CDR3 extends over 18 amino acids. The CDR3 is CASSLWFPKQGKNEKLFF. The CDR3 DNA reads as TGTGCCAGCAGTTTATGGTTCCCGAAACAGGGGAAGAATGAAAAACTGTTTTTT.

This chain links TRBV18 with TRBJ2-3; D unresolved. V was shortened by 0 bases and J by 2 bases, with 12 bases between the two germline ends. The CDR3 runs 16 residues. CDR1 is KGHSH and CDR2 is LQKENI in the germline V gene. The CDR3 DNA sequence: TGTGCCAGCTCACCACCCGACTTCGCTAACACAGATACGCAGTATTTT. It yields the protein CASSPPDFANTDTQYF.